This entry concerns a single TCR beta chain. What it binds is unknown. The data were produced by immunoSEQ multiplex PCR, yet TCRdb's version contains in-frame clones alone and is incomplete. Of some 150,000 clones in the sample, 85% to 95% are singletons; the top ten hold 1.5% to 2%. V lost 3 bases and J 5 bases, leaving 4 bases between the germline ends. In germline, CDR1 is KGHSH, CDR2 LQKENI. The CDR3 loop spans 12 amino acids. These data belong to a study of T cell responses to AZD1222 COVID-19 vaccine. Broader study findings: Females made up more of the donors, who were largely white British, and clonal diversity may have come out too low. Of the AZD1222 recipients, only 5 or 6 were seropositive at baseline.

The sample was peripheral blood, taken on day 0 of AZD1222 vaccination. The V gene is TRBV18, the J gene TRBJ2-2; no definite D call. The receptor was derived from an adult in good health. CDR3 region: CASSPRTGELFF. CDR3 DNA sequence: TGTGCCAGCTCACCGCGAACCGGGGAGCTGTTTTTT.